This TCR beta chain was sequenced during a study of OX40 agonist ivuxolimab in advanced cancers. Some background on the complete study: Ivuxolimab, which targeted the costimulatory receptor OX40 (CD134), was an agonistic, fully human IgG2 monoclonal antibody. Of the approximately 50 dose-escalation patients, hepatocellular carcinoma was present in 19, melanoma in around 15, renal cell carcinoma in 9 and head and neck cancer in 9. The dose-escalation cohort was around 84% male with a mean age of about 60 years, ranging from about 23 to 85. The paper covers the monotherapy dose-escalation part of the phase I ivuxolimab trial, which included N ≈ 57 patients. Patients were allowed to have had prior anti-PD-1, anti-PD-L1 or anti-CTLA-4 therapy, and approximately 40% of the dose-escalation patients had previously received checkpoint inhibitors. Partial responses occurred in three dose-escalation patients, of whom one had hepatocellular carcinoma and two had cutaneous melanoma. Intravenous ivuxolimab was administered to patients every 2 weeks at six dose levels: 0.01, 0.1, 0.3, 1.5, 3 and 10 mg/kg. The purpose of peripheral TCRbeta sequencing was to test whether ivuxolimab changed TCR sequence diversity and led to clonal T-cell expansion.

V is cut by 7 bases and J by 1 base, and the space between the germline ends is 19 bases. In the germline V gene, CDR1 corresponds to MDHEN and CDR2 to SYDVKM. Its CDR3 holds 16 amino acids, cysteine through phenylalanine. Solely the CDR3 DNA is kept, with 48 bases framed from the first base. To sequence the TCRbeta CDR3 region, genomic DNA was isolated from the sorted cells. The immunoSEQ Assay was used to sequence the TCRbeta CDR3 regions. TCRdb holds this immuneACCESS table with in-frame rearrangements only. Some clones are missing; in checked studies, unresolved V genes explain under half, and the rest has no known cause. In this sample the table shows approximately 82,000 clones, 94% of which occur a single time. In total, the top ten clones hold 20% of the sample. As concerns this clone: Its specific antigen is unknown. Base qualities are not at hand, and no much larger clone is one base apart.

Patients with autoimmune disease history or receiving systemic immunosuppression were excluded from the trial. Peripheral blood for TCR sequencing was collected from all dose cohorts at baseline, on cycle 4 day 1, and on cycle 7 day 1. Samples were obtained from an open-label, multicenter, first-in-human phase I dose-escalation trial of ivuxolimab. The trial enrolled adults with locally advanced or metastatic head and neck squamous cell, hepatocellular, melanoma or renal cell carcinoma. Before TCR sequencing, CD4+ T cells and CD8+ T cells from peripheral blood were sorted into separate populations. The full study reports these points: Antigen specificity was not determined for the clonally expanded peripheral T cells. At doses of 0.1 to 3.0 mg/kg, clonal expansion of both CD4+ and CD8+ T cells in blood was seen between baseline and week 6. Low levels of normalized T-cell clonal expansion were also seen in some patients who did not respond. In the 0.1-3.0 mg/kg groups, partial responders had among the lowest normalized peripheral clonal expansion, particularly in CD8+ T cells. After ivuxolimab, more expanded clones were found on average in CD8+ T cells than in CD4+ T cells.

The chain employs TRBV28 and TRBJ1-1; the D gene is perhaps TRBD1, on 5 matching bases. The sample was CD4+ or CD8+ T cells sorted from blood, taken in a trial of the OX40 agonist ivuxolimab. The receptor's source is an adult with an advanced solid tumor such as melanoma, head and neck, liver or kidney cancer. The DNA sequence reads TGTGCCAGCACCTTTACCCTGCGGGGGGGGAACACTGAAGCTTTCTTT. Its amino acids are CASTFTLRGGNTEAFF. Extended through the reference TRBV28 and TRBJ1-1 proteins, this CDR3 yields the full variable domain: DVKVTQSSRYLVKRTGEKVFLECVQDMDHENMFWYRQDPGLGLRLIYFSYDVKMKEKGDIPEGYSVSREKKERFSLILESASTNQTSMYLCASTFTLRGGNTEAFFGQGTRLTVV.